A selection of T cell receptor beta chains follows, all from one sample in a study of circulating and synovial CD4+ cells in juvenile arthritis. This table comes from immunoSEQ multiplex PCR, and its TCRdb copy is limited to in-frame clones, with some not included. The repertoire holds 30,000 to 40,000 clones, 95% to 96% seen once, with approximately 0.17% in the top ten. Sequencing was done on a sample of CD4+ T cells from blood. These receptors were obtained from a human donor with juvenile idiopathic arthritis. Both conserved end residues are part of each CDR3. Fields, in order: J gene, D gene, clone size, V gene, CDR3 DNA, CDR3 protein. D genes are given only for firm matches. Expanded clones are given a class, and other clones once, few, many or no size at all.

TRBJ2-3	TRBD1	NA	TRBV28	TGTGCCAGCAGCCGACAGGGGACCCCCAGCGATACGCAGTATTTT	CASSRQGTPSDTQYF
TRBJ1-1	NA	once	TRBV6-5	TGTGCCAGCAGAATAGGAGGGGATTGGGGGACTGAAGCTTTCTTT	CASRIGGDWGTEAFF
TRBJ1-1	TRBD1	NA	TRBV27	TGTGCCAGCAGTTCGTTAGAACAGGGGCCTCGCCAAATTTTT	CASSSLEQGPRQIF
TRBJ2-4	NA	NA	TRBV2	TGTGCCAGCAGGGTGGGGGGGGCAGCGGCCAAAAACATTCAGTACTTC	CASRVGGAAAKNIQYF
TRBJ2-3	TRBD1	NA	TRBV19	TGTGCCAGTAGAGCTCCCGGGACAGGGAACACAGATACGCAGTATTTT	CASRAPGTGNTDTQYF
TRBJ1-1	NA	NA	TRBV5-1	TGCGCCAGCAGCCTCACAGGGTCTGAAGCTTTCTTT	CASSLTGSEAFF
TRBJ2-7	NA	NA	TRBV18	TGTGCCAGCTCACCAGGCAGGGACTACGAGCAGTACTTC	CASSPGRDYEQYF
TRBJ1-2	NA	NA	TRBV15	TGTGCCACCAGCAGCGCCGTGGGCAGGAACTACTATGGCTACACCTTC	CATSSAVGRNYYGYTF
TRBJ2-2	TRBD1	NA	TRBV27	TGTGCCAGCAGTTCCAGGGGGCGTGCGACCGGGGAGCTGTTTTTT	CASSSRGRATGELFF
TRBJ2-7	NA	NA	TRBV30	TGTGCCTGGGGCAGGGAACCCTCTTACGAGCAGTACTTC	CAWGREPSYEQYF
TRBJ2-1	NA	NA	TRBV5-1	TGCGCCAGCAGCCCGGAGGGTAGCTCCTACAATGAGCAGTTCTTC	CASSPEGSSYNEQFF
TRBJ2-2	NA	few	TRBV25-1	TGTGCCAGCAGTGATCCGGTCCCCGGGGAGCTGTTTTTT	CASSDPVPGELFF
TRBJ2-3	TRBD2	NA	TRBV11-2	TGTGCCAGCAGCTTAGCCCCCGGGACTAGCGGGAGTTCAGATACGCAGTATTTT	CASSLAPGTSGSSDTQYF
TRBJ1-3	NA	NA	TRBV21-1	TGTGCCAGCACGTTTCCTGGGCCGTCCGGTAACACCATATATTTT	CASTFPGPSGNTIYF
TRBJ1-1	TRBD1	NA	TRBV7-3	TGTGCCAGCAGCTCGACAGGGGGGATGAACACTGAAGCTTTCTTT	CASSSTGGMNTEAFF
TRBJ1-5	NA	NA	TRBV15	TGTGCCACCAGCAGAGAGGACAGTTACCTTTTGGCCCAGCATTTT	CATSREDSYLLAQHF
TRBJ1-1	NA	NA	TRBV20-1	TGCAGTGCTTGGGGCGCTGAAGCTTTCTTT	CSAWGAEAFF
TRBJ2-7	NA	NA	TRBV6-1	TGTGCCAGCAGTAAGGCGGGACAGATCTCCTACGAGCAGTACTTC	CASSKAGQISYEQYF
TRBJ1-2	TRBD1	NA	TRBV19	TGTGCCAGTAGGCCGACGAAGCCCGGGACAGACTATGGCTACACCTTC	CASRPTKPGTDYGYTF
TRBJ1-5	TRBD1	NA	TRBV9	TGTGCCAGCAGCGTTGGGACAGGGGGCGCGGGTCAGCCCCAGCATTTT	CASSVGTGGAGQPQHF
TRBJ1-2	TRBD1	NA	TRBV18	TGTGCCAGCTCGGAAGGACAGGACTATGGCTACACCTTC	CASSEGQDYGYTF
TRBJ1-2	NA	NA	TRBV5-8	TGTGCCAGCAGCAGGGACACTTATGGCTACACCTTC	CASSRDTYGYTF
TRBJ2-7	NA	NA	TRBV6-5	TGTGCCAGCAGTTACTCTAGCGGCGCCTACGAGCAGTACTTC	CASSYSSGAYEQYF
TRBJ2-1	NA	NA	TRBV7-2	TGTGCCAGCAGCCCCAGGGTCGATGAGCAGTTCTTC	CASSPRVDEQFF
TRBJ1-2	NA	NA	TRBV13	TGTGCCAGCAGCTTAGGTAACCCGGCCGCGGGTGGCTACACCTTC	CASSLGNPAAGGYTF
TRBJ1-4	TRBD1	NA	TRBV4-1	TGCGCCAGCAGCCGAGGACAGGGACGAGAAAAACTGTTTTTT	CASSRGQGREKLFF
TRBJ1-2	NA	NA	TRBV2	TGTGCCAGCACCTGGCGGACAGTAAATGGCTACACCTTC	CASTWRTVNGYTF
TRBJ2-2	TRBD2	NA	TRBV5-1	TGCGCCAGCAGGCCTAGCGGCATGAACACCGGGGAGCTGTTTTTT	CASRPSGMNTGELFF
TRBJ2-3	TRBD1	once	TRBV28	TGTGCCGGCAGGGACAGGGTAAACACAGATACGCAGTATTTT	CAGRDRVNTDTQYF
TRBJ2-7	TRBD2	NA	TRBV5-1	TGCGCCAGCAGCTCCGGACTAGCGGAGGGGGTCCACGAGCAGTACTTC	CASSSGLAEGVHEQYF
TRBJ2-7	TRBD1	NA	TRBV9	TGTGCCAGCGGCCACCGGGACAGGGGAAACGAGCAGTACTTC	CASGHRDRGNEQYF
TRBJ2-1	TRBD2	NA	TRBV10-3	TGTGCCATCAGTGAGGTGGCTAGCGGGAGCAATGAGCAGTTCTTC	CAISEVASGSNEQFF
TRBJ2-7	TRBD2	NA	TRBV19	TGTGCCAGTAGGAATAGCGGGACCAGCTCCTACGAGCAGTACTTC	CASRNSGTSSYEQYF
TRBJ2-2	NA	NA	TRBV6-5	TGTGCCACCTCACGGAGGGCCGACACCGGGGAGCTGTTTTTT	CATSRRADTGELFF
TRBJ2-1	NA	NA	TRBV19	TGTGCCAGTAGTATAGTTGCGGAGGAGCAGTTCTTC	CASSIVAEEQFF
TRBJ2-3	TRBD2	NA	TRBV4-3	TGCGCCAGCAGCCAAGACGGGGTGGGACTAGCGGCACCTGGGCCCAGAGATACGCAGTATTTT	CASSQDGVGLAAPGPRDTQYF
TRBJ2-7	NA	NA	TRBV2	TGTGCCAGCAGTGAAGCGCGGGTACCCCGGGGCGAGCAGTACTTC	CASSEARVPRGEQYF
TRBJ2-1	TRBD2	NA	TRBV5-6	TGTGCCACCCTAGCGGGGGGGGTGGGTGAGCAGTTCTTC	CATLAGGVGEQFF
TRBJ2-5	NA	NA	TRBV4-2	TGTGCCAGCAGCCAAGGGGCCGAGACCCAGTACTTC	CASSQGAETQYF
TRBJ1-2	TRBD1	NA	TRBV6-6	TGTGCCAGCAGTCCATTAGATGACAGGGGACGCTATGGCTACACCTTC	CASSPLDDRGRYGYTF
TRBJ1-2	TRBD1	NA	TRBV19	TGTGCCAGTAGGCATCGGACAGGGGGCACGGTCACCTTC	CASRHRTGGTVTF
TRBJ2-6	NA	NA	TRBV11-2	TGTGCCAGCAGCTGGGACAAGAGCTCTGGGGCCAACGTCCTGACTTTC	CASSWDKSSGANVLTF
TRBJ2-7	NA	NA	TRBV11-2	TGTGCCAGCAGTTTAAAAACAGGGTTATCCCGCGAGCAGTACTTC	CASSLKTGLSREQYF